These 29 T cell receptor beta chains originate from one sample sequenced in a study of memory CD4+ T cells and cytomegalovirus serostatus. Single viable CD3+CD4+CD8-CD45RO+ cells were sorted as the memory CD4+ T cells. Assay used: immunoSEQ multiplex PCR; TCRdb lists only in-frame clones, some missing. Found here are 75,000 to 90,000 clones, approximately 80% of them singletons; the top ten hold around 0.78%. The source material was memory CD4+ T cells from blood. These receptors came from an adult in good health and CMV-seronegative.

The chain combines TRBV5-1 with TRBJ1-2, with D perhaps matching TRBD1 (5 bases). This CDR3 contains 17 residues. Germline CDR1 SGHRS, CDR2 YFSETQ. V lost 0 bases and J lost 8, with 23 bases in between. Here the CDR3 DNA reads TGCGCCAGCAGCTTGGGCCCAGTAAGCCAGGGCCCGCAGGGCTACACCTTC. The encoded protein is CASSLGPVSQGPQGYTF.

This sequence joins TRBV5-4 and TRBJ2-2; D is uncertain. CDR1 and CDR2 (germline): SGHNT, YYREEE (reference sequence). Trimming pared 2 bases from V and 0 bases from J, leaving 8 bases between. The CDR3 length is 15 residues. The CDR3 DNA sequence: TGTGCCAGCAGCTTCGACTTCGCGAACACCGGGGAGCTGTTTTTT. It is translated as CASSFDFANTGELFF. Full variable domain (rest looked up from reference TRBV5-4 and TRBJ2-2): ETGVTQSPTHLIKTRGQQVTLRCSSQSGHNTVSWYQQALGQGPQFIFQYYREEENGRGNFPPRFSGLQFPNYSSELNVNALELDDSALYLCASSFDFANTGELFFGEGSRLTVL.

This chain connects TRBV12-5 to TRBJ1-3; TRBD1 agrees at 7 bases. CDR1 and CDR2 from the germline V gene are LGHNT and FRNRAP. V lost 4 bases to trimming and J lost 0 bases; unmatched junction nucleotides: 12. This CDR3 comprises 18 residues. The chain's CDR3 is CASGSLSTGRLSGNTIYF. The CDR3 DNA follows: TGTGCTAGTGGTTCCCTTTCGACAGGGCGCCTCTCTGGAAACACCATATATTTT.

The CDR3 loop reads CASGREGTGASEQYF. The CDR3 DNA sequence: TGCGCCAGCGGCCGGGAGGGCACAGGGGCGTCCGAGCAGTACTTC. The V gene is TRBV5-1, the J gene TRBJ2-7; D possibly corresponds to TRBD2 (8 bases). Germline lookup yields CDR1 SGHRS and CDR2 YFSETQ. The CDR3 is 15 residues long. V lost 7 bases and J 6 bases, leaving 23 bases between the germline ends.

This rearrangement joins TRBV5-1 to TRBJ1-4, with D possibly TRBD1 on 5 matching bases. Germline CDR1 SGHRS, CDR2 YFSETQ. The ends were cut back, 0 bases at V and 0 bases at J, with 9 bases in the middle. There are 16 residues in the CDR3. In nucleotides, the CDR3 is TGCGCCAGCAGCTTGGATGGGGGGACAACTAATGAAAAACTGTTTTTT. Amino acid sequence: CASSLDGGTTNEKLFF.

The V and J genes are TRBV6-1 and TRBJ1-2; no clear D gene. CDR3 length: 14 residues. From germline, CDR1 is MNHNS and CDR2 SASEGT. Between the trimmed V and J ends, which lost 6 bases and 3 bases, there was a span of 14 bases. The CDR3 spells CASRLLGRDYGYTF. The DNA for the CDR3 is TGTGCCAGCAGACTCCTTGGCAGAGACTATGGCTACACCTTC.

This chain uses TRBV5-6 with TRBJ2-5; TRBD2 aligns across 9 bases. J gave up 3 bases and V 8 bases, and 20 bases lay outside the gene matches. The CDR3 runs to 18 residues. Germline V CDR1 and CDR2: SGHDT, YYEEEE. Written as DNA, the CDR3 is TGTGCCAGTAGAGTCTTGGGAGTCGCGGGGGGGGCCAAAGAGACCCAGTACTTC. It yields the protein CASRVLGVAGGAKETQYF. Full variable domain (missing parts from reference TRBV5-6 and TRBJ2-5): DAGVTQSPTHLIKTRGQQVTLRCSPKSGHDTVSWYQQALGQGPQFIFQYYEEEERQRGNFPDRFSGHQFPNYSSELNVNALLLGDSALYLCASRVLGVAGGAKETQYFGPGTRLLVL.

This clone was seen once. The J gene is TRBJ1-4, the V gene TRBV7-9; 10 bases align to TRBD1. The germline gives CDR1 SEHNR, CDR2 FQNEAQ (reference sequence). The junction had 5 bases not matched to a gene; V was cut back by 5 bases and J by 8 bases. CDR3 length equals 14 residues. The CDR3 DNA follows: TGTGCCAGCAGCCGAGGACAGGGGGGGGAAAAACTGTTTTTT. Translation gives CASSRGQGGEKLFF.

The chain is built from TRBV19 and TRBJ1-6; 7 nucleotides line up with TRBD1. Germline V lookup: CDR1 LNHDA, CDR2 SQIVND (reference sequence). V shed 4 bases and J 6 bases; nucleotides not matched to a gene: 6. The CDR3 loop spans 15 amino acids. As DNA, the CDR3 is TGTGCCAGTAGTACCCAGACAGGGTCTAATTCACCCCTCCACTTT. Translation gives CASSTQTGSNSPLHF.

V is TRBV9 and J is TRBJ1-6; TRBD1 aligns across 7 bases. V shed 1 base and J 7 bases; nucleotides not matched to a gene: 5. The CDR3 loop spans 15 amino acids. Germline-derived CDR1 and CDR2 are SGDLS and YYNGEE. CDR3 sequence: CASSVTDRENSPLHF. CDR3 DNA sequence: TGTGCCAGCAGCGTAACCGACAGGGAAAATTCACCCCTCCACTTT. The full variable domain, rest sourced from reference TRBV9 and TRBJ1-6, is DSGVTQTPKHLITATGQRVTLRCSPRSGDLSVYWYQQSLDQGLQFLIQYYNGEERAKGNILERFSAQQFPDLHSELNLSSLELGDSALYFCASSVTDRENSPLHFGNGTRLTVT.

The rearrangement joins TRBV10-1 to TRBJ2-3; D is undetermined. The CDR3 sequence is 14 residues long. CDR1 is WNHNN, CDR2 SYGVQD, per germline (reference sequence). V was trimmed by 3 bases and J by 2 bases, leaving 9 bases between them. The CDR3 DNA reads TGCGCCAGCAGTGATTTCCGCGACACAGATACGCAGTATTTT. Protein product: CASSDFRDTDTQYF.

V gene TRBV30 combines with J gene TRBJ1-1, with TRBD1 identical over 7 bases. V gave up 7 bases and J gave up 3 bases; unmatched junction bases: 5. CDR1 is GTSNPN and CDR2 is SVGIG in the germline V gene (reference sequence). The CDR3 runs 12 residues. Written as DNA, the CDR3 is TGTGCCTCTGGACAGGACGACACTGAAGCTTTCTTT. Its translation is CASGQDDTEAFF. Full variable domain (remainder filled in from reference TRBV30 and TRBJ1-1): SQTIHQWPATLVQPVGSPLSLECTVEGTSNPNLYWYRQAAGRGLQLLFYSVGIGQISSEVPQNLSASRPQDRQFILSSKKLLLSDSGFYLCASGQDDTEAFFGQGTRLTVV.

The genes are TRBV7-6 and TRBJ2-5; D is possibly TRBD2 (6 bases). Germline V gives CDR1 SGHVS, CDR2 FNYEAQ. The CDR3 has 16 residues. The V end was cut by 1 base, the J end by 5 bases, with 17 bases between. The CDR3 loop reads CASSLGLREVAETQYF. The CDR3 DNA reads TGTGCCAGCAGCTTAGGGTTGAGGGAGGTTGCGGAGACCCAGTACTTC.

The chain is built from TRBV6-6 and TRBJ1-5, with a weak D call TRBD1 (6 bases). V was cut by 5 bases and J by 6 bases, with 20 bases left in between. CDR3 length: 16 amino acids. The germline V gene encodes CDR1 MNHNY and CDR2 SVGAGI (reference sequence). CDR3 sequence reads: CASSPDRRGPGQPQHF. The CDR3, as DNA: TGTGCCAGCAGTCCTGACAGGCGAGGACCGGGTCAGCCCCAGCATTTT.

The chain has TRBV10-1 and TRBJ2-2, with 11 bases identical to TRBD2. The germline CDR1 and CDR2 sequences are WNHNN and SYGVQD (reference sequence). This CDR3 is built from 16 residues. Trimming took 7 bases from V and 0 from J; bases not matched to a gene: 4. CDR3 sequence (DNA): TGCGCCAGCAACCCGGGACTAGCGGCGAACACCGGGGAGCTGTTTTTT. Its protein is CASNPGLAANTGELFF.

The chain joins TRBV5-1 to TRBJ1-3; the D is unclear. Germline V CDR1 and CDR2: SGHRS, YFSETQ. The CDR3 totals 14 residues. Trimming took 2 bases from V and 2 from J, leaving 8 bases between them. CDR3 nucleotide sequence: TGCGCCAGCAGCTTCGGGGAGCCTGGAAACACCATATATTTT. Its translation: CASSFGEPGNTIYF.

The sample holds one count of this clone. V is TRBV9 and J is TRBJ2-1, with TRBD2 matching over 11 bases. Germline V CDR1 and CDR2: SGDLS, YYNGEE. Unmatched junction bases numbered 14, after V lost 4 bases and J lost 11 bases. This CDR3 comprises 16 residues. The CDR3 DNA reads TGTGCCAGCAGCTCCGGGACTAGCGGTGGCCAAAGTAAGCAGTTCTTC. Amino acids: CASSSGTSGGQSKQFF.

The CDR3: CASSPGANYGYTF. In DNA form, the CDR3 reads TGCGCCAGCAGCCCAGGAGCCAACTATGGCTACACCTTC. V and J are TRBV4-1 and TRBJ1-2, with D unclear. CDR3 length: 13 residues. Trimming took off 4 bases at V and 2 bases at J, with 8 bases between the two ends. Per germline, CDR1 MGHRA and CDR2 YSYEKL.

This rearrangement joins TRBV18 to TRBJ2-7; D may be TRBD1 (5 bases). V was clipped by 5 bases and J by 0 bases, with 8 bases between them. The CDR3 loop spans 13 amino acids. CDR1 KGHSH and CDR2 LQKENI come from the germline V gene. CDR3 nucleotides: TGTGCCAGCTCAGCGGACATCTCCTACGAGCAGTACTTC. It translates to CASSADISYEQYF.

This clone was detected only a few times. The genes are TRBV5-5 and TRBJ1-1; the D is unclear. Germline CDR1 reads SGHKS; CDR2 reads YYEKEE (reference sequence). Trimming removed 4 bases at V and 2 bases at J, with 9 bases between. This CDR3 has 13 amino acids. Here the CDR3 DNA reads TGTGCCAGCAGCCGCCAGTACAACACTGAAGCTTTCTTT. Amino acids: CASSRQYNTEAFF. The whole variable domain, filled in from reference TRBV5-5 and TRBJ1-1, reads DAGVTQSPTHLIKTRGQQVTLRCSPISGHKSVSWYQQVLGQGPQFIFQYYEKEERGRGNFPDRFSARQFPNYSSELNVNALLLGDSALYLCASSRQYNTEAFFGQGTRLTVV.

The chain uses TRBV5-6 and TRBJ1-2, with D maybe TRBD1 (5 bases). The CDR3 contains 15 residues. Germline assignment: CDR1 SGHDT and CDR2 YYEEEE. V was pared by 4 bases and J by 4 bases, with 17 bases between. Here the CDR3 reads CASSQGARPFYGYTF. CDR3 nucleotide sequence: TGTGCCAGCAGCCAAGGGGCCCGGCCCTTCTATGGCTACACCTTC.

The chain recombines TRBV19 with TRBJ1-2; maybe TRBD1 (6 bases). The CDR3 consists of 14 residues. V dropped 5 bases and J dropped 4 bases, with 14 bases sitting between them. Germline CDR1 reads LNHDA; CDR2 reads SQIVND (reference sequence). The CDR3 nucleotides are TGTGCCAGTAGTCTCCATGGACAGACCTATGGCTACACCTTC. Translating gives CASSLHGQTYGYTF.

This clone was observed once. The V gene is TRBV18, the J gene TRBJ2-3; 12 bases agree with TRBD2. The CDR3 has 16 amino acids. Per the germline V gene, CDR1 is KGHSH and CDR2 is LQKENI. V trimming: 3 bases; J trimming: 2 bases; junction bases outside the gene matches: 3. CDR3 in amino acids: CASSPGLAGNTDTQYF. Written as DNA, the CDR3 is TGTGCCAGCTCACCCGGACTAGCGGGGAACACAGATACGCAGTATTTT. The variable domain in full, with the rest retrieved from reference TRBV18 and TRBJ2-3, is NAGVMQNPRHLVRRRGQEARLRCSPMKGHSHVYWYRQLPEEGLKFMVYLQKENIIDESGMPKERFSAEFPKEGPSILRIQQVVRGDSAAYFCASSPGLAGNTDTQYFGPGTRLTVL.

The CDR3 protein is CASSPSRDSANTGELFF. For the CDR3, the DNA is TGTGCCAGCAGCCCTAGCAGGGACAGCGCGAACACCGGGGAGCTGTTTTTT. The chain employs TRBV7-9 and TRBJ2-2; 7 bases are a match to TRBD1. This CDR3 has 17 residues. Unmatched junction bases numbered 9, after V lost 5 bases and J lost 0 bases. Looked up from germline, CDR1 is SEHNR and CDR2 is FQNEAQ (reference sequence).

This chain links TRBV30 with TRBJ1-3, with D uncertain. Germline CDR1 GTSNPN, CDR2 SVGIG (reference sequence). The CDR3 runs 17 residues. V lost 0 bases and J 1 base, leaving 16 bases between the germline ends. The CDR3 region has the DNA TGTGCCTGGAGTGTTAGTGGGAGCCTGGGGTCTGGAAACACCATATATTTT. Residues: CAWSVSGSLGSGNTIYF.

This clone was picked up one time. The rearrangement joins TRBV30 to TRBJ1-3, with unresolved D. V was cut by 7 bases and J by 0 bases, with 13 bases left in between. CDR1 GTSNPN and CDR2 SVGIG come from the germline V gene (reference sequence). The CDR3 spans 14 residues. The CDR3 nucleotides read TGTGCCTCCACCCAGGATTCCTCTGGAAACACCATATATTTT. The encoded protein is CASTQDSSGNTIYF.

The V gene is TRBV9, the J gene TRBJ2-1; no firm D call. The CDR3 is 15 amino acids. Trimming left V 3 bases short and J 0 bases short, with 10 bases between. The germline CDR1 and CDR2 sequences are SGDLS and YYNGEE. For the CDR3, the DNA is TGTGCCAGCAGCGGTACGGGTACCTCCTACAATGAGCAGTTCTTC. This codes for CASSGTGTSYNEQFF.

The chain couples TRBV28 to TRBJ1-2; no definite D call. The CDR3 is made up of 13 amino acids. Germline values: CDR1 MDHEN, CDR2 SYDVKM. Between the trimmed V and J ends, which lost 10 bases and 3 bases, there was a span of 15 bases. For the CDR3, the DNA is TGTGCCACCCTTCAGGAGGGCTACTATGGCTACACCTTC. Protein sequence: CATLQEGYYGYTF.

In DNA form, the CDR3 reads TGTGCCACCAGCGGACAGGTCAACACCGGGGAGCTGTTTTTT. Protein product: CATSGQVNTGELFF. This chain uses TRBV15 with TRBJ2-2; 7 nucleotides align to TRBD1. CDR1 and CDR2 from the germline V gene are LNHNV and YYDKDF (reference sequence). Trimming at V came to 5 bases and at J to 2 bases, leaving 2 bases not matched to a gene. This CDR3 has 14 amino acids.